This T cell receptor beta chain was captured in a study of human T cells and chemical hapten exposure (dated by TCRdb to about 2021). General notes on the study: For sensitization, 2% DPC in acetone was applied to a 2 cm by 2 cm area of upper inner arm skin. Blood for TCR sequencing was provided by twenty-nine alopecia patients at one to four time points (pre-sensitization, 2, 6 and 24 weeks). Peripheral blood TCR repertoire changes were tracked in vivo in alopecia patients during primary and secondary sensitization to the hapten diphenylcyclopropenone (DPC). Throughout the study period of about 23 weeks, patients also received therapeutic DPC doses to the scalp every week. Patient blood was sampled pre-sensitization (week 0) and at 2, 6 and about 24 weeks after DPC sensitization. Patch testing was performed on the upper back with Finn chambers containing 0.01% DPC, and the patch tests were scored after 6 days according to International Contact Dermatitis Research Group standards. Libraries were combined into a pool for sequencing, and differences in TCR yield between samples came mainly from small differences in library volumes within the pool. The mostly female patient cohort included alopecia areata with under or over 50% scalp involvement, alopecia totalis and alopecia universalis. Summary of the overall study and its limitations: DPC sensitization did not change the number of TCRs with a frequency above 1 in 1000, and there was no evidence of changes in global repertoire structure. After repeated subsampling, changes were observed in the strength of the expansion versus patch-test correlation and in the threshold at which the correlation became significant. A positive correlation was found between the number of PT1 expanded TCRs and patch test score, with significance reached at thresholds 8, 16 and 32 but not 4. Alopecia, a presumed autoimmune disease, was present in all patients, so the immune response of the patients might differ from that of healthy individuals. Expanded TCRs formed significantly more large CDR3 similarity clusters than pre-sensitization or healthy control sets, consistent with antigen-driven responses.

Comment on this clonotype: It lacks a known antigen. One base away there is no much larger clone; base qualities are not given.

The meaning of the sample's time point label: pre-sensitization, week 0. This specimen's treatment or condition label, per the study, means: therapeutic diphenylcyclopropenone sensitization with weekly scalp DPC. Blood at each patch-test visit was drawn before the patch test was applied. To be eligible, patients had to be aged 18 to 70, diagnosed with alopecia and judged suitable for DPC therapy, while pregnant patients were excluded. Unfractionated whole blood was collected in Tempus Blood RNA tubes, and total RNA was extracted from that blood. Library preparation was by RACE. Sequenced using a NextSeq 500. During library preparation, unique molecular identifiers were attached to individual cDNA molecules so that TCRs could be counted in a quantitative, reproducible way. For every blood RNA sample, sequencing covered both the TCR alpha and TCR beta chains. The source study handled its data this way. A median of roughly 100,000 TCRs per sample was observed, with a range of about 20,000 to 700,000. The Decombinator software suite was used to annotate the V, J and CDR3 of the TCR reads. For the PS versus PT1 abundance plots, all samples were subsampled to the same number of TCRs (28,000). Expanded TCRs were defined as absent before sensitization and observed at least eight times at the 2-week time point. In-frame beta chains were kept once TCRdb had trimmed the public reads at Q25 with fastp and called clones with MiXCR. When rows share a CDR3 protein, they turn into one entry using the most common DNA and genes. The V and J calls were not made by the authors but by TCRdb's processing. The sample table records roughly 260,000 distinct CDR3 sequences; about 9.4% of these occur just once. About 2.5% of the sample belongs to the ten largest clones.

Material: whole blood, obtained in connection with sensitization to the hapten diphenylcyclopropenone (DPC). The source is a woman aged 40 to 55 with alopecia areata. Some clones in this sample may be carry-over from other donors' samples.

The bases are TGTGCCAGCAGGCGGACAGGTCAACTGTACAATGAGCAGTTCTTC. Translation gives CASRRTGQLYNEQFF. In this chain, TRBV7-3 is recombined with TRBJ2-1; 7 central bases correspond to TRBD1. The CDR3 starts with the cysteine, ends with the phenylalanine, and has 15 residues. Solely the CDR3 DNA is kept, with 45 bases framed from the first base. V lost 6 bases and J lost 4 bases, and the count of bases not matched to a germline gene is 9. From a lookup of the germline V gene, CDR1 and CDR2 are SGHTA and FQGTGA. Extended through the reference TRBV7-3 and TRBJ2-1 proteins, this CDR3 yields the full variable domain: GAGVSQTPSNKVTEKGKYVELRCDPISGHTALYWYRQSLGQGPEFLIYFQGTGAADDSGLPNDRFFAVRPEGSVSTLKIQRTERGDSAVYLCASRRTGQLYNEQFFGPGTRLTVL.